The TCR beta chain described here comes from a study of Tregs in tolerant kidney transplant recipients. The wider study: Recipients received nonmyeloablative bone marrow transplants from related graft donors, with transient mixed chimerism.

V was shortened by 4 bases and J by 0 bases, with 10 bases between the two germline ends. CDR1 is MNHNS, CDR2 SASEGT, per germline. The CDR3 sequence is 14 residues long. Study findings and constraints: Expanding Tregs on activated donor B cells appeared to best identify donor-specific TCRbeta clones.

Unstimulated regulatory T cells (CD4+CD25+CD127-), CD4+CD25- non-regulatory cells, CD4 and CD8 cells were FACS-sorted from thawed PBMCs. In regard to this clone: What it binds is not known.

Profiled with immunoSEQ multiplex PCR; TCRdb holds only in-frame clones, not every one. Here the sample spans under 95,000 clones, approximately 90% being singletons. V is TRBV6-1 and J is TRBJ2-7; D gene ambiguous. The starting material was Tregs from blood, obtained before the transplant. This receptor was taken from a human donor who received a combined kidney and bone marrow transplant. CDR3 DNA sequence: TGTGCCAGCAGTGTCCCGGGTATCTCCTACGAGCAGTACTTC. It translates to CASSVPGISYEQYF.